This T cell receptor beta chain comes out of a study of T cells in Graves' hyperthyroidism and ophthalmopathy. The source material, RNA transcripts, was used to amplify TCR beta CDR3 regions. The HTBI primer set drove a first-round RT-PCR of the TCR CDR3. TCRdb analysed the multiplex PCR reads with MiXCR anew, one entry per CDR3 protein. The sample shows under 300,000 distinct CDR3 sequences, 14% to 15% of them seen only once. The study, taken as a whole, reports: For ophthalmopathy, model prediction preceded onset by a median about 6 months.

With 0 bases clipped from V and 3 bases from J, the junction kept 4 bases outside the gene matches. The CDR3 runs to 15 residues. Germline V gene lookup returns CDR1 DFQATT and CDR2 SNEGSKA (reference sequence). Patients aged 18 to 65 had newly diagnosed hyperthyroidism lasting under 2 months. This clonotype showed up many times. Antigen specificity is unknown. The receptor comes from a middle-aged woman with Graves' hyperthyroidism that later progressed to Graves' ophthalmopathy. The sequenced material came from blood. The chain carries TRBV20-1 and TRBJ2-3; 9 bases are shared with TRBD2. The CDR3 bases are TGCAGTGCTAGAGATAGCGGGAGATTGACAGATACGCAGTATTTT. Protein product: CSARDSGRLTDTQYF.